Here is one T cell receptor beta chain with its context. No antigen is known for it. The protocol was immunoSEQ multiplex PCR, while the TCRdb copy is restricted to in-frame clones and leaves out a portion. The sample lists about 94,000 clones, 75% to 90% occurring once. This CDR3 spans 13 amino acids. Germline loops: CDR1 SGHTA, CDR2 FQGTGA. Trimming took 2 bases from V and 7 from J, leaving 12 bases between them. The data originate from a study of T cell responses to AZD1222 COVID-19 vaccine. Findings and caveats of the study: An increase in Spike-specific TCR breadth and depth was observed after two AZD1222 doses. Clonal diversity may have been underestimated, and the donors were mostly white British, with more females than males. The study reported that nearly half of spike-specific TCRs target unmutated variant regions. Seropositive at baseline were only six or seven AZD1222 recipients.

The receptor was derived from an adult who received the AZD1222 COVID-19 vaccine. Sequenced material: peripheral blood, taken 28 days after the second AZD1222 dose. The genes are TRBV7-3 and TRBJ2-7, with D tentatively TRBD1 (7 bases). CDR3 nucleotide sequence: TGTGCCAGCAGCTTAGGACAGGCGGGGGAGCAGTACTTC. Translated: CASSLGQAGEQYF.